This TCR beta chain was captured by sequencing in a study of shared clonotypes between healthy human individuals. This table comes from immunoSEQ multiplex PCR, and its TCRdb copy is limited to in-frame clones, with some not included. The sample holds roughly 1,000,000 clones; around 82% are singletons and the top ten take roughly 0.65%. A single count supports this clone. Its antigen is as yet unknown. Study observations and caveats: It was expected that sequencing depth would affect clonotype sharing among donors.

The sequencing sample was made of memory CD4+ T cells from PBMCs. Stated subset: CD45RA-negative fraction. The receptor's source is a young man in good health. Some clones in this sample may be carry-over from other donors' samples.

The CDR3, as DNA: TGTGCCAGTAGCCCCTACCACGTGGGGATATCCATAGGAGAAAAACTGTTTTTT. This sequence encodes CASSPYHVGISIGEKLFF. The chain recombines TRBV19 with TRBJ1-4; D gene unclear. Germline CDR1 and CDR2: LNHDA and SQIVND (reference sequence). The CDR3 loop spans 18 amino acids. V shed 6 bases and J shed 8 bases, with 28 bases lying between them.